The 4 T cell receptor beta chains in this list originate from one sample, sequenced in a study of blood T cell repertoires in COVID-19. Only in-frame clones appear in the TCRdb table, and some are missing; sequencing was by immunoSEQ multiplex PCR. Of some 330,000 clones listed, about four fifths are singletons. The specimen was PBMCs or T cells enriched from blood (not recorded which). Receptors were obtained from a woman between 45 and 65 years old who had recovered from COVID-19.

Here the CDR3 DNA reads TGTGCCAGCACACCGGGACAGGGAGGGCCCCAGCATTTT. It is translated as CASTPGQGGPQHF. The V call is TRBV12-3 or TRBV12-4, the J call TRBJ1-5, with 9 bases identical to TRBD1. This CDR3 is built from 13 residues. V lost 7 bases, J lost 9 bases, and 7 bases stayed unmatched.

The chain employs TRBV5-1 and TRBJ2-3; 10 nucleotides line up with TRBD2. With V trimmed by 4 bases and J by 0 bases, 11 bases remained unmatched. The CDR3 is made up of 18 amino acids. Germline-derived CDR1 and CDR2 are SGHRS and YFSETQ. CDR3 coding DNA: TGCGCCAGCAGCCCGACTCGGACTAGCGGAGGGAGCACAGATACGCAGTATTTT. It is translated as CASSPTRTSGGSTDTQYF.

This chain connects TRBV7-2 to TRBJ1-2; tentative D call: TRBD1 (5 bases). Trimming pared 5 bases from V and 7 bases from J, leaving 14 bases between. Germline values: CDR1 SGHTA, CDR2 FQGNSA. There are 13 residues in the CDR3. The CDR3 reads CASSPGTAGGYTF. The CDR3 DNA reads TGTGCCAGCAGCCCTGGGACTGCGGGTGGCTACACCTTC.

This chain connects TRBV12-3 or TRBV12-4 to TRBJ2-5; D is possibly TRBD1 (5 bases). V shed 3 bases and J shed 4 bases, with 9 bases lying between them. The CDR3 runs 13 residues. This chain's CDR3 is CASSLKGIETQYF. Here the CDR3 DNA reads TGTGCCAGCAGTTTGAAGGGGATAGAGACCCAGTACTTC.